A single sample gave rise to the 22 T cell receptor beta chains below, sequenced in a study of cytomegalovirus exposure and HLA in healthy donors. This table comes from immunoSEQ multiplex PCR, and its TCRdb copy is limited to in-frame clones, with some not included. The sample comprises under 200,000 clones, roughly 90% of which are singletons, and around 10% rests with the top ten. The sequenced sample consisted of PBMCs. The receptors come from a woman aged 18-29 years in good health and CMV-seropositive.

The chain recombines TRBV6-1 with TRBJ2-1; TRBD1 matches 9 bases. The CDR3 contains 15 residues. Germline V lookup: CDR1 MNHNS, CDR2 SASEGT. Unmatched junction bases numbered 11, after V lost 5 bases and J lost 9 bases. CDR3 bases: TGTGCCAGCAGTCCACCGGGACAGGGATATGGTGAGCAGTTCTTC. Its translation is CASSPPGQGYGEQFF.

The V gene is TRBV7-3, the J gene TRBJ2-5; the D gene is possibly TRBD2 (7 bases). Germline values: CDR1 SGHTA, CDR2 FQGTGA. Trimming pared 5 bases from V and 0 bases from J, leaving 13 bases between. CDR3 length equals 15 residues. The CDR3 nucleotides are TGTGCCAGCAGCCTCAGCGGGACATACCAAGAGACCCAGTACTTC. It codes for CASSLSGTYQETQYF.

DNA of the CDR3: TGTGCCACCAGCAGAGATAGGGCGGGAGGTGCAGATACGCAGTATTTT. The encoded protein is CATSRDRAGGADTQYF. The V call is TRBV15, the J call TRBJ2-3; 8 nucleotides agree with TRBD2. V lost 0 bases, J lost 4 bases, and 6 bases stayed unmatched. Germline CDR1 and CDR2: LNHNV and YYDKDF (reference sequence). CDR3 length: 16 residues. Based on the CDR3 plus reference TRBV15 and TRBJ2-3, the full variable domain is DAMVIQNPRYQVTQFGKPVTLSCSQTLNHNVMYWYQQKSSQAPKLLFHYYDKDFNNEADTPDNFQSRRPNTSFCFLDIRSPGLGDTAMYLCATSRDRAGGADTQYFGPGTRLTVL.

The chain links TRBV27 to TRBJ1-4, with a tentative D call TRBD1 (5 bases). This CDR3 spans 14 amino acids. The V and J ends lost 3 bases and 8 bases respectively, with 13 bases between them. From germline, CDR1 is MNHEY and CDR2 SMNVEV (reference sequence). Written as DNA, the CDR3 is TGTGCCAGCAGTTTCTCTGGGGCGCGCGAAAAACTGTTTTTT. Amino acid sequence: CASSFSGAREKLFF.

V and J are TRBV4-3 and TRBJ2-1, with TRBD2 identical over 9 bases. The CDR3 sequence is 16 residues long. Germline V gene data show CDR1 as LGHNA and CDR2 as YSLEER. J was trimmed by 0 bases and V by 2 bases; bases with no gene match: 2. The CDR3 loop is CASSQFSGSSYNEQFF. As DNA, the CDR3 is TGCGCCAGCAGCCAATTTAGCGGGAGCTCCTACAATGAGCAGTTCTTC.

The chain joins TRBV9 to TRBJ2-2, with a weak D call TRBD2 (5 bases). The CDR3 has 14 residues. V was cut by 3 bases and J by 1 base, with 7 bases left in between. Per the germline V gene, CDR1 is SGDLS and CDR2 is YYNGEE. The DNA for the CDR3 is TGTGCCAGCAGCGGGAGGAGGAACACCGGGGAGCTGTTTTTT. The encoded protein is CASSGRRNTGELFF.

In this sample, this clone turned up once. This chain joins TRBV28 and TRBJ2-1; TRBD2 is a possible D gene (5 bases). Trimming took 10 bases from V and 6 from J, leaving 13 bases between them. CDR3 length equals 12 residues. CDR1 is MDHEN and CDR2 is SYDVKM in the germline V gene. CDR3 loop: CAIRSGSNEQFF. CDR3 bases: TGTGCCATAAGATCGGGAAGCAATGAGCAGTTCTTC.

This clone has only a few counts. The chain is built from TRBV19 and TRBJ1-3; TRBD1 matches 7 bases. V shed 3 bases and J 8 bases; nucleotides not matched to a gene: 4. CDR1 and CDR2 (germline): LNHDA, SQIVND (reference sequence). This CDR3 has 13 residues. CDR3 sequence (DNA): TGTGCCAGTAGTATCGACAGGGCGGACACCATATATTTT. Its protein is CASSIDRADTIYF.

The chain couples TRBV9 to TRBJ1-3; D gene ambiguous. The V gene lost 6 bases and the J gene lost 8 bases, with 18 bases spanning the gap. There are 14 residues in the CDR3. CDR1 and CDR2 (germline): SGDLS, YYNGEE. Here the CDR3 reads CASTPRPGVDTIYF. CDR3 nucleotide sequence: TGTGCCAGCACCCCCCGGCCCGGGGTCGACACCATATATTTT.

This chain uses TRBV4-1 with TRBJ1-4; D remains ambiguous. Trimming took off 2 bases at V and 5 bases at J, with 6 bases between the two ends. The CDR3 has 13 residues. Germline CDR1 is MGHRA and CDR2 is YSYEKL. The CDR3 is CASSQFRNEKLFF. The CDR3 nucleotides read TGCGCCAGCAGCCAATTTAGAAATGAAAAACTGTTTTTT.

Here the CDR3 reads CASSPARGSSYEQYF. The CDR3 DNA reads as TGTGCCAGCTCACCCGCGAGGGGGTCTTCCTACGAGCAGTACTTC. This sequence joins TRBV18 and TRBJ2-7, with D possibly TRBD1 on 6 matching bases. The germline CDR1 and CDR2 sequences are KGHSH and LQKENI. CDR3 size: 15 residues. V lost 3 bases, J lost 1 base, and 13 bases lay in between.

The gene calls are TRBV11-3 and TRBJ2-1; D is uncertain. V was trimmed by 4 bases and J by 6 bases, leaving 16 bases between them. This CDR3 contains 15 residues. Germline values: CDR1 SGHNT, CDR2 YENEEA. For the CDR3, the DNA is TGTGCCAGCAGCTCTTTAGGTTCAACGGGCAATGAGCAGTTCTTC. Encoded protein: CASSSLGSTGNEQFF.

This clone was seen only once. The chain links TRBV6-1 to TRBJ2-7, with D tentatively TRBD1 (6 bases). This CDR3 is built from 15 residues. V was trimmed by 9 bases and J by 1 base, leaving 19 bases between them. Germline CDR1 reads MNHNS; CDR2 reads SASEGT. CDR3 sequence reads: CASRIRGDGSYEQYF. CDR3 DNA sequence: TGTGCCAGTCGCATCAGGGGAGATGGATCCTACGAGCAGTACTTC.

CDR3 sequence: CASSQEGQGRGYEQYF. CDR3 DNA: TGCGCCAGCAGTCAGGAGGGACAGGGTAGGGGCTACGAGCAGTACTTC. V gene TRBV23-1 combines with J gene TRBJ2-7; 9 nucleotides agree with TRBD1. TRBV23-1 is designated an ORF whose function remains uncertain. Trimming took 3 bases from V and 3 from J; bases not matched to a gene: 9. This CDR3 region has 16 residues.

This chain links TRBV29-1 with TRBJ2-4; 11 positions agree with TRBD2. This CDR3 is built from 13 residues. Losses at the gene ends were 5 bases for V and 5 bases for J; bases not matched to a gene: 2. Germline CDR1 is SQVTM and CDR2 is ANQGSEA. CDR3 sequence: CSVPGLAENIQYF. Written as DNA, the CDR3 is TGCAGCGTTCCGGGACTAGCGGAAAACATTCAGTACTTC.

The table lists this clone with a count of one. The chain recombines TRBV4-1 with TRBJ2-7; D not certain. Trimming cost V 0 bases and J 6 bases, with 15 bases left between them. CDR3 size: 15 residues. Germline values: CDR1 MGHRA, CDR2 YSYEKL. The CDR3 DNA sequence: TGCGCCAGCAGCCAAGACGGTCTAGGTCCTACCGAGCAGTACTTC. Its translation is CASSQDGLGPTEQYF.

The rearrangement links TRBV11-3 to TRBJ2-3; D possibly corresponds to TRBD2 (6 bases). V was clipped by 3 bases and J by 0 bases, with 16 bases between them. This CDR3 is built from 17 residues. Germline V gene data show CDR1 as SGHNT and CDR2 as YENEEA. DNA of the CDR3: TGTGCCAGCAGCTTTCCGGCAGCGGGCCCTAGCACAGATACGCAGTATTTT. Translated: CASSFPAAGPSTDTQYF.

This chain connects TRBV5-1 to TRBJ1-1; D call uncertain. V was trimmed by 5 bases and J by 1 base, leaving 6 bases between them. Germline CDR1 SGHRS, CDR2 YFSETQ. This CDR3 contains 12 residues. The CDR3 is CASSTGNTEAFF. CDR3 DNA: TGCGCCAGCAGTACGGGGAACACTGAAGCTTTCTTT.

J is TRBJ1-1 and V is TRBV29-1; weak D call: TRBD1 (5 bases). Trimming stripped 1 base from V and 5 bases from J, with 17 bases between. The CDR3 consists of 15 residues. Germline CDR1 SQVTM, CDR2 ANQGSEA. The CDR3 DNA follows: TGCAGCGTTGAAGTAACAGGACGCCTGAGAACTGAAGCTTTCTTT. It encodes CSVEVTGRLRTEAFF.

The chain carries TRBV5-1 and TRBJ2-5, with D possibly matching TRBD2 (6 bases). Trimming stripped 4 bases from V and 3 bases from J, with 13 bases between. The germline CDR1 and CDR2 sequences are SGHRS and YFSETQ. The CDR3 runs 14 residues. As DNA, the CDR3 is TGCGCCAGCAGCGCGGGAAGACCGGAAGAGACCCAGTACTTC. Its translation: CASSAGRPEETQYF.

This chain connects TRBV28 to TRBJ1-5; possibly TRBD1 for D (5 bases). The CDR3 runs 15 residues. V was shortened by 5 bases and J by 8 bases, with 19 bases between the two germline ends. The germline CDR1 and CDR2 sequences are MDHEN and SYDVKM. CDR3 sequence reads: CASSHRLGSAEPQHF. The CDR3 coding sequence is TGTGCCAGCAGTCACAGGTTGGGGTCGGCGGAGCCCCAGCATTTT.

About this clone itself: Germline and junction disagree at one end, which may indicate a read error. The chain recombines TRBV27 with TRBJ1-4, with 9 positions matching TRBD1. Germline-derived CDR1 and CDR2 are MNHEY and SMNVEV (reference sequence). The CDR3 is 14 amino acids. CDR3 nucleotide sequence: TGTGCCAGCGGTTTACAGGGGGCCGTTGAAAAACTGTTTTTT. Translating gives CASGLQGAVEKLFF.